Below, one T cell receptor (beta chain) is given with its context. Its recognized antigen is unknown. No quality values exist for individual bases; no much larger clone is one base distant. The library relied on the immunoSEQ multiplex PCR assay. Processing in the source paper ran as follows. A statistical classification framework was built to diagnose cytomegalovirus status from the catalog of TCR beta chain sequences. TCRdb's version of the immuneACCESS table is confined to in-frame rearrangements and falls short of the full clone set. An unresolved V gene accounts for under half of the shortfall where checked; the remainder is of unknown origin. That table supplies the V and J calls and clone size; D and trimming were determined from the DNA. This sample has approximately 200,000 clones in its table, and 80% to 95% of those were observed once. Clones ranked in the top ten supply around 1% of the sample.

This specimen belongs to a study of cytomegalovirus exposure and HLA in healthy donors (dated by TCRdb to 2017 to 2019). For the wider study: According to a later analysis, one platform produced both the 110 or so validation repertoires and the 670 or so repertoires of the first cohort. The study aimed to test whether signatures of past pathogen exposure could be identified by cataloging public T cell receptors. In addition to the first cohort of 666 subjects, a separate validation cohort of under 150 different subjects was used. The study combined high-throughput TCR immunosequencing, statistical association of individual TCRs with disease status, and machine learning to predict cytomegalovirus infection status.

The donors were included in the validation cohort of roughly 130 subjects, a group kept apart from the approximately 670-subject first cohort. Points the paper makes about the study in general: The classifier was reported to diagnose cytomegalovirus status with high specificity and sensitivity in both the original cohort and the validation cohort. A later analysis lacked HLA typing for the validation cohort, so it scored co-occurrence in that cohort across all 120 or so repertoires. A later analysis found that TCRs clustered in the first cohort also tended to co-occur in the roughly 120 validation repertoires, with roughly 95% of cluster scores above 0. It was suggested by the authors that the approach could potentially be generalized to other disease states and immunological phenotypes. Most TCR sequences were observed very rarely across donors, whereas some public TCRs were present in many individuals. In the study, 150 to 200 TCR beta chains were listed as associated with cytomegalovirus. Three of the identified cytomegalovirus-associated TCR beta chains were confirmed in vitro to be specific for cytomegalovirus antigens.

CDR1 and CDR2 are drawn from the germline V gene: MDHEN, SYDVKM. The junction shows trimming of 4 bases on V and 4 bases on J, and the gene matches do not reach 10 bases of it. From the cysteine up to the phenylalanine, the CDR3 has a length of 16 residues. The entry retains the CDR3 DNA only, 48 bases that are in frame from base 1. The receptor's source is a woman between 18 and 29 years old in good health and CMV-seronegative. Sequencing was done on a sample of PBMCs. The V gene is TRBV28 and the J gene is TRBJ2-3; TRBD2 aligns with 8 central bases. The DNA sequence reads TGTGCCAGCAGTTGGGGACTAGGGGGTAGGTCAGATACGCAGTATTTT. Its translation is CASSWGLGGRSDTQYF.